The subject of this entry is one T cell receptor beta chain. What it recognizes is unknown. Generated by immunoSEQ multiplex PCR, the TCRdb table keeps only in-frame clones and is missing some. The sample gives about 600,000 clones, about 98% of which show up once; approximately 0.33% is in the top ten. This sample was included in a study of shared clonotypes between healthy human individuals. Study-wide results and caveats: Naive CD4 clonotype sharing across four donors was 5% to 6%.

CD45RO-negative, CCR7-selected cells formed the naive CD8 fraction, which excluded terminally differentiated effector memory CD45RA+ cells. This CDR3 has 13 amino acids. Looked up from germline, CDR1 is PRHDT and CDR2 is FYEKMQ (reference sequence). The ends were cut back, 2 bases at V and 6 bases at J, with 8 bases in the middle. This clonotype originated in a man aged 30-40 years in good health. The chain carries TRBV13 and TRBJ2-1; D is unclear. Sequenced input: naive CD8+ T cells sorted from blood. Here the CDR3 reads CASSLKGSNEQFF. CDR3 in DNA: TGTGCCAGCAGCTTAAAAGGTTCCAATGAGCAGTTCTTC.